This T cell receptor (beta chain) comes out of a study of blood T cell repertoires in COVID-19. V lost 1 base, J lost 8 bases, and 6 bases lay in between. The CDR3 covers 12 residues. The germline V gene has CDR1 SEHNR and CDR2 FQNEAQ (reference sequence). In the authors' methods: It was from reference gene primer amplification that nucleated cell counts were estimated. TCRdb's table, derived via immunoSEQ multiplex PCR, lists solely in-frame clones and lacks some. D and trimming come from the DNA, and the V and J calls and clone size come from that table. The top ten hold roughly 6% of the sample, which has approximately 45,000 clones, around 80% seen once.

The clonotype originates from an elderly woman with acute or convalescent COVID-19. The chain joins TRBV7-9 to TRBJ1-5, with D unresolved. Specimen: peripheral blood. For the CDR3, the DNA is TGTGCCAGCAGCTTAGATCAGGAGCCCCAGCATTTT. Translation gives CASSLDQEPQHF.